What follows are 25 T cell receptor beta chains derived from one specimen sequenced in a study of T cells in Graves' hyperthyroidism and ophthalmopathy (dated by TCRdb to the late 2010s). Libraries were prepared through multiplex PCR. TCRdb names Illumina HiSeq 2000 as the instrument used. TCR beta CDR3 regions were amplified from RNA transcripts. A first-round RT-PCR of the TCR CDR3 used the HTBI primer set with the Qiagen OneStep RT-PCR kit. The raw public data were reprocessed by TCRdb itself: fastp quality trimming at Q25, MiXCR clonotype calling, in-frame beta chains only. Duplicate CDR3 protein sequences are folded into a single record with the most common DNA and genes. In all, the sample holds about 380,000 distinct CDR3 sequences, and over 11% of those were seen once. Clones ranked in the top ten supply about 11% of the sample. Material: blood. Receptors originate from a woman between 55 and 75 years old with Graves' hyperthyroidism.

This clonotype was recorded many times. The chain is built from TRBV11-3 and TRBJ1-4, with D uncertain. Germline-derived CDR1 and CDR2 are SGHNT and YENEEA. V was trimmed by 5 bases and J by 0 bases, leaving 7 bases between them. The CDR3 runs to 14 residues. CDR3 residues: CASSEGATNEKLFF. In DNA, the CDR3 is TGTGCCAGCAGCGAGGGCGCAACTAATGAAAAACTGTTTTTT.

CDR3 amino acids: CASRSRLGRLAGGPGNTGELFF. The CDR3 nucleotides read TGTGCCAGTAGGAGCCGACTAGGGCGACTAGCGGGAGGGCCAGGGAACACCGGGGAGCTGTTTTTT. V is TRBV19 and J is TRBJ2-2, with 14 bases aligning to TRBD2. The V segment lost 6 bases and the J segment 1 base; nucleotides outside the gene matches: 19. CDR1 is LNHDA and CDR2 is SQIVND in the germline V gene (reference sequence). This CDR3 is 22 amino acids long.

V gene TRBV19 combines with J gene TRBJ1-5; D is undetermined. Per the germline V gene, CDR1 is LNHDA and CDR2 is SQIVND (reference sequence). Trimming took off 6 bases at V and 11 bases at J, with 14 bases between the two ends. The length of the CDR3 is 12 residues. CDR3: CASRLPKGAQHF. Here the CDR3 DNA reads TGTGCCAGTAGGCTACCCAAGGGAGCCCAGCATTTT.

This clonotype was counted many times. V usage is TRBV18 and J usage is TRBJ2-7; D possibly matches TRBD1 or TRBD2 (5 bases each). Germline CDR1 reads KGHSH; CDR2 reads LQKENI. The germline V and J ends were trimmed by 2 bases and 5 bases, with 13 bases remaining between them. This CDR3 is 14 amino acids long. CDR3 bases: TGTGCCAGCTCACCAGCAGGGAGTAGCCACGAGCAGTACTTC. It codes for CASSPAGSSHEQYF.

This clonotype was detected many times. This chain links TRBV20-1 with TRBJ1-5; D ambiguous. Trimming left V 3 bases short and J 2 bases short, with 14 bases between. The length of the CDR3 is 15 residues. Germline V gives CDR1 DFQATT, CDR2 SNEGSKA (reference sequence). For the CDR3, the DNA is TGCAGTGCTAGGGCAGCCGCCCAGGGCAATCAGCCCCAGCATTTT. Amino acids: CSARAAAQGNQPQHF.

The rearrangement joins TRBV13 to TRBJ2-5; TRBD2 is a possible D gene (5 bases). There are 14 residues in the CDR3. V gave up 0 bases and J gave up 6 bases, with 11 bases separating them. Germline V gene lookup returns CDR1 PRHDT and CDR2 FYEKMQ (reference sequence). This CDR3 reads CASSLGGTGKTQYF. The CDR3 coding sequence is TGTGCCAGCAGCTTAGGCGGCACGGGAAAGACCCAGTACTTC.

This clonotype was counted only a few times. A much larger clonotype is one base distant, so this may be a read error. Since the CDR3 does not end with the conserved phenylalanine or tryptophan, this likely comes from a read error. The CDR3 sequence is CASSPGLTYEQYL. CDR3 in DNA: TGTGCCAGCTCACCCGGACTAACCTACGAGCAGTACCTC. The rearrangement joins TRBV18 to TRBJ2-7, with a weak D call TRBD2 (6 bases). Trimming left V 3 bases short and J 2 bases short, with 8 bases between. Germline lookup yields CDR1 KGHSH and CDR2 LQKENI. CDR3 length equals 13 residues.

The chain combines TRBV6-1 with TRBJ2-2; D ambiguous. Germline CDR1 reads MNHNS; CDR2 reads SASEGT. There are 13 residues in the CDR3. V was cut by 7 bases and J by 9 bases, with 15 bases left in between. The chain's CDR3 is CASTSTFERELFF. The CDR3 DNA reads as TGTGCCAGCACCTCCACGTTTGAAAGGGAGCTGTTTTTT.

The chain has TRBV20-1 and TRBJ2-7; 11 bases match TRBD2. The germline V gene has CDR1 DFQATT and CDR2 SNEGSKA (reference sequence). The CDR3 runs 15 residues. V was pared by 7 bases and J by 0 bases, with 8 bases of the junction left unmatched. In nucleotides, the CDR3 is TGCAGTGGGATAGCGGGAGGGCAGGCCTCCTACGAGCAGTACTTC. Its translation: CSGIAGGQASYEQYF.

This clonotype was recorded at least ten times. The chain is built from TRBV12-5 and TRBJ2-1, with a tentative D call TRBD2 (6 bases). CDR1 and CDR2 (germline): LGHNT, FRNRAP. The CDR3 has 14 residues. With 1 base removed from V and 6 bases from J, the gap between germline ends came to 10 bases. The CDR3 DNA follows: TGTGCTAGTGGTTTGGAACTAGCTCGCAATGAGCAGTTCTTC. Translated, it gives CASGLELARNEQFF.

The genes are TRBV15 and TRBJ2-2; 9 bases map to TRBD2. Losses at the gene ends were 3 bases for V and 0 bases for J; bases not matched to a gene: 5. Germline V gives CDR1 LNHNV, CDR2 YYDKDF (reference sequence). The CDR3 covers 17 residues. CDR3 region: CATSRAGGIANTGELFF. The CDR3 DNA is TGTGCCACCAGCAGGGCGGGAGGGATCGCGAACACCGGGGAGCTGTTTTTT.

The chain has TRBV24-1 and TRBJ2-3; 8 bases match TRBD2. CDR3 size: 15 residues. Germline values: CDR1 KGHDR, CDR2 SFDVKD. Trimming at V came to 2 bases and at J to 1 base, leaving 1 base not matched to a gene. For the CDR3, the DNA is TGTGCCACCAGTGATTCGCGGGGGGGCACAGATACGCAGTATTTT. This sequence encodes CATSDSRGGTDTQYF.

This clonotype was detected ten times or more. The chain couples TRBV6-5 to TRBJ2-7, with 7 bases matching TRBD2. CDR3 size: 17 residues. The germline V gene encodes CDR1 MNHEY and CDR2 SVGAGI. Trimming took 2 bases from V and 3 from J; bases not matched to a gene: 13. CDR3 sequence (DNA): TGTGCCAGCAGTTACGTCAGTCTGCGGGAGAGTGACTACGAGCAGTACTTC. Protein product: CASSYVSLRESDYEQYF.

This clonotype was counted only a few times. This sequence joins TRBV30 and TRBJ2-2; 8 bases agree with TRBD1. CDR1 and CDR2 (germline): GTSNPN, SVGIG (reference sequence). The CDR3 is 18 residues long. Trimming cost V 2 bases and J 8 bases; bases outside gene matches: 19. Here the CDR3 reads CAWSLFTGGFSTLGELFF. The CDR3 nucleotides are TGTGCCTGGAGTCTTTTTACAGGGGGTTTTTCAACGTTAGGGGAGCTGTTTTTT.

This clonotype has ten or more counts. The V and J genes are TRBV5-1 and TRBJ2-3; 7 nucleotides align to TRBD1. The CDR3 totals 17 residues. Germline CDR1 and CDR2: SGHRS and YFSETQ. The V gene end was trimmed by 7 bases and the J gene end by 3 bases; junction bases not matched to a gene: 17. DNA for the CDR3: TGCGCCAGCCGCCTCCTCAGGGGGTTTTCCAGGACAGATACGCAGTATTTT. This encodes CASRLLRGFSRTDTQYF. The whole variable domain, filled in from reference TRBV5-1 and TRBJ2-3, reads KAGVTQTPRYLIKTRGQQVTLSCSPISGHRSVSWYQQTPGQGLQFLFEYFSETQRNKGNFPGRFSGRQFSNSRSEMNVSTLELGDSALYLCASRLLRGFSRTDTQYFGPGTRLTVL.

This clonotype was counted between two and nine times. The V gene is TRBV30, the J gene TRBJ2-7; 7 positions match TRBD2. V shed 3 bases, J shed 6 bases, and the junction held 8 bases outside the gene matches. The CDR3 extends over 13 amino acids. Germline V gives CDR1 GTSNPN, CDR2 SVGIG (reference sequence). CDR3 sequence (DNA): TGTGCCTGGAGGGGGGGGAGCCTATCCGAGCAGTACTTC. Translation: CAWRGGSLSEQYF.

This clonotype has at least ten counts. The rearrangement uses TRBV5-1 and TRBJ2-1, with TRBD1 matching over 7 bases. With V trimmed by 2 bases and J by 8 bases, 10 bases remained unmatched. The CDR3 loop spans 15 amino acids. CDR1 is SGHRS and CDR2 is YFSETQ in the germline V gene. The chain's CDR3 is CASSFPPTGSDEQFF. DNA of the CDR3: TGCGCCAGCAGCTTCCCACCGACAGGGAGTGATGAGCAGTTCTTC.

There are many counts of this clonotype. The chain is built from TRBV2 and TRBJ2-1, with 7 nucleotides matching TRBD2. With 5 bases clipped from V and 4 bases from J, the junction kept 8 bases outside the gene matches. The CDR3 extends over 15 amino acids. CDR1 is SNHLY, CDR2 FYNNEI, per germline. CDR3 protein: CASSFLSGIYNEQFF. The CDR3 nucleotides read TGTGCCAGCAGTTTTTTGAGCGGGATTTACAATGAGCAGTTCTTC.

The V call is TRBV9, the J call TRBJ2-1, with a possible D match to TRBD2 (6 bases). There are 15 residues in the CDR3. Germline V lookup: CDR1 SGDLS, CDR2 YYNGEE. The V end was cut by 4 bases, the J end by 0 bases, with 11 bases between. The CDR3 bases are TGTGCCAGCAGCCCCTTAGCGGACTCCTACAATGAGCAGTTCTTC. It encodes CASSPLADSYNEQFF. Full variable domain (outside the CDR3, taken from reference TRBV9 and TRBJ2-1): DSGVTQTPKHLITATGQRVTLRCSPRSGDLSVYWYQQSLDQGLQFLIQYYNGEERAKGNILERFSAQQFPDLHSELNLSSLELGDSALYFCASSPLADSYNEQFFGPGTRLTVL.

The sample holds many counts of this clonotype. CDR3 DNA: TGTGCCAGCGGGGGACAAATGAACACTGAAGCTTTCTTT. Translation gives CASGGQMNTEAFF. The chain uses TRBV28 and TRBJ1-1; TRBD1 might be the D (6 bases). The CDR3 contains 13 residues. Germline assignment: CDR1 MDHEN and CDR2 SYDVKM. The germline V and J ends were trimmed by 8 bases and 0 bases, with 10 bases remaining between them.

The rearrangement links TRBV12-3 or TRBV12-4 to TRBJ2-1; no clear D. CDR3 length equals 11 residues. The V and J ends lost 10 bases and 9 bases respectively, with 13 bases between them. For the CDR3, the DNA is TGTGCCACCGACTTCGGCGGTGAGCAGTTCTTC. Protein: CATDFGGEQFF.

This clonotype was seen only a few times. The chain couples TRBV15 to TRBJ1-6; maybe TRBD1 (5 bases). V lost 1 base to trimming and J lost 7 bases, with 11 bases between them. Germline V gives CDR1 LNHNV, CDR2 YYDKDF (reference sequence). The CDR3 is 15 residues long. CDR3 sequence (DNA): TGTGCCACCAGCAGAGTTGGGGCAGGGAATTCACCCCTCCACTTT. Protein product: CATSRVGAGNSPLHF.

This clonotype has ten or more counts. The CDR3 sequence: CAWGRSSYEQYF. DNA for the CDR3: TGTGCCTGGGGACGGTCTTCCTACGAGCAGTACTTC. The chain recombines TRBV30 with TRBJ2-7, with unresolved D. The ends were cut back, 5 bases at V and 1 base at J, with 9 bases in the middle. Germline V lookup: CDR1 GTSNPN, CDR2 SVGIG (reference sequence). This CDR3 comprises 12 residues.

The V and J genes are TRBV5-4 and TRBJ1-1; a possible D gene is TRBD1 (5 bases). V gave up 7 bases and J gave up 0 bases, with 19 bases separating them. The germline V gene has CDR1 SGHNT and CDR2 YYREEE (reference sequence). The CDR3 runs to 16 residues. CDR3 DNA: TGTGCCAGCTTCCGCCAGGGTAATTCGATGAACACTGAAGCTTTCTTT. Protein product: CASFRQGNSMNTEAFF.

This clonotype came up a few times. This rearrangement joins TRBV30 to TRBJ2-1; D not certain. This CDR3 has 13 amino acids. V shed 4 bases and J shed 9 bases, with 16 bases lying between them. Germline assignment: CDR1 GTSNPN and CDR2 SVGIG (reference sequence). CDR3 coding DNA: TGTGCCTGGAACCCCCGTGGGGTAGGTGAGCAGTTCTTC. It yields the protein CAWNPRGVGEQFF.